The T cell receptor beta chain described here comes from a study of blood T cells in healthy people across ages. PCR was performed a second time for 7 to 11 cycles using a sample-barcoded 5' primer and a J-beta primer mix. TCRdb used MiXCR to reprocess the 5' RACE reads, holding one entry per CDR3 protein. The sample contains around 990,000 distinct CDR3 sequences, 25% of which appear only once. This CDR3 is 12 amino acids long. Germline V gene data show CDR1 as SQVTM and CDR2 as ANQGSEA. With 5 bases removed from V and 7 bases from J, the gap between germline ends came to 11 bases. Study-level results: Underestimates were what the diversity estimates from one million T cells were considered to be.

This clonotype was seen a few times. As yet, its antigen is unknown. Isolated per sample were at least 6 million PBMCs. The data also belong to a second study, concerning T cells of mothers and their children. As that report states: Nine systemically healthy Caucasian donors: three mothers, six children. In both related and unrelated pairs, TCR recombination output is shaped similarly by thymic selection.

The chain employs TRBV29-1 and TRBJ1-4; D remains ambiguous. Sequencing input: blood. This clonotype originated in a girl aged 2-15 years in good health. The CDR3 DNA is TGCAGCGTTCGAACAGCGGGTGAAAAACTGTTTTTT. As protein: CSVRTAGEKLFF.